These T cell receptor beta chains were read from a single sample in a study of beta chain features in type 1 diabetes. Sequenced by immunoSEQ multiplex PCR; TCRdb stores in-frame clones only, minus some. The sample yields over 300,000 clones, 8% seen once. Sequencing used central memory CD4+ T cells from blood. All receptors come from a woman between 18 and 30 years old in good health. Each CDR3 is given with its conserved first and last residue. Each record gives: D gene, clone size, J gene, V gene, CDR3 protein, CDR3 DNA. A D gene is named only where the DNA matches it firmly. Clone size is not always given. Where it is, it says once, few, many or a class for expanded clones.

>TRBD2|-|TRBJ2-3|TRBV19
CASTPGGSGGDTQYF
TGTGCCAGTACCCCGGGGGGGTCTGGGGGAGATACGCAGTATTTT
>-|-|TRBJ1-4|TRBV4-1
CASSQVGGLSEKLFF
TGCGCCAGCAGCCAAGTAGGGGGATTGAGCGAAAAACTGTTTTTT
>TRBD1|-|TRBJ1-2|TRBV19
CASRPGQGSYGYTF
TGTGCCAGTAGGCCGGGACAGGGTAGCTATGGCTACACCTTC
>TRBD1|-|TRBJ2-2|TRBV5-1
CASSLDRGGLGELFF
TGCGCCAGCAGCTTGGACAGGGGTGGACTCGGGGAGCTGTTTTTT
>TRBD1|few|TRBJ2-7|TRBV18
CASSPVGTGDVEQYF
TGTGCCAGCTCACCGGTGGGGACAGGCGATGTCGAGCAGTACTTC
>TRBD1|-|TRBJ2-7|TRBV5-4
CASSIDRGPEQYF
TGTGCCAGCAGCATCGACAGGGGGCCTGAGCAGTACTTC
>-|many|TRBJ1-4|TRBV7-9
CASSFSATNEKLFF
TGTGCCAGCAGCTTCTCTGCAACTAATGAAAAACTGTTTTTT
>-|few|TRBJ1-1|TRBV18
CASSAQGLNTEAFF
TGTGCCAGCTCGGCTCAGGGTTTGAACACTGAAGCTTTCTTT
>TRBD1|-|TRBJ2-6|TRBV4-2
CASSGGQGSTGANVLTF
TGTGCCAGCAGCGGGGGACAGGGATCGACTGGGGCCAACGTCCTGACTTTC
>-|few|TRBJ1-2|TRBV7-7
CASSLADGTSGYTF
TGTGCTAGCAGCTTAGCAGATGGGACCTCTGGCTACACCTTC
>-|-|TRBJ2-3|TRBV21-1
CASSEDGSTDTQYF
TGTGCCAGCAGCGAAGACGGGAGCACAGATACGCAGTATTTT
>-|few|TRBJ1-3|TRBV7-3
CASSLNAASSGNTIYF
TGTGCCAGCAGCTTAAACGCAGCAAGCTCTGGAAACACCATATATTTT
>-|few|TRBJ1-1|TRBV6-1
CASSGTTEAFF
TGTGCCAGCAGTGGGACCACTGAAGCTTTCTTT
>-|-|TRBJ2-7|TRBV6-1
CASSERYEQYF
TGTGCCAGCAGTGAAAGGTACGAGCAGTACTTC
>-|few|TRBJ1-1|TRBV11-3
CASSLLETTEAFF
TGTGCCAGCAGTCTACTTGAGACCACTGAAGCTTTCTTT
>TRBD2|-|TRBJ2-3|TRBV4-2
CASRLGTSGTRTTQYF
TGTGCCAGCAGATTAGGGACTAGCGGGACGAGGACTACGCAGTATTTT
>-|few|TRBJ2-6|TRBV29-1
CSVGGQTGANVLTF
TGCAGCGTTGGTGGGCAAACTGGGGCCAACGTCCTGACTTTC
>TRBD1|-|TRBJ1-2|TRBV25-1
CASSLSSQGATGYTF
TGTGCCAGCAGCCTATCGTCCCAGGGGGCTACTGGCTACACCTTC
>-|few|TRBJ2-1|TRBV11-2
CASSSGGGVYNEQFF
TGTGCCAGCAGCTCAGGAGGGGGCGTCTACAATGAGCAGTTCTTC
>-|-|TRBJ2-1|TRBV15
CATSRDQAENEQFF
TGTGCCACCAGCAGAGATCAGGCTGAGAATGAGCAGTTCTTC
>-|few|TRBJ2-1|TRBV6-1
CASSESGSYEQFF
TGTGCCAGCAGTGAGAGTGGGAGTTATGAGCAGTTCTTC
>-|few|TRBJ2-5|TRBV7-6
CASSLIGGRETQYF
TGTGCCAGCAGCTTAATTGGGGGAAGGGAGACCCAGTACTTC
>-|-|TRBJ2-7|TRBV28
CASSTQREQYF
TGTGCCAGCAGTACACAGAGGGAGCAGTACTTC
>-|-|TRBJ1-3|TRBV19
CARPWGPVGTIYF
TGTGCCCGACCTTGGGGTCCCGTAGGGACCATATATTTT
>TRBD2|-|TRBJ2-1|TRBV20-1
CSAAGDNEQFF
TGCAGTGCCGCGGGAGACAATGAGCAGTTCTTC
>-|-|TRBJ1-3|TRBV7-8
CASSSSTGNTIYF
TGTGCCAGCAGCAGTAGTACTGGAAACACCATATATTTT
>-|many|TRBJ2-2|TRBV28
CASRLANTGELFF
TGTGCCAGCAGACTTGCGAACACCGGGGAGCTGTTTTTT